One and the same sample provided the 28 T cell receptor beta chains below, sequenced in a study of T cells in Graves' hyperthyroidism and ophthalmopathy. Amplified regions were TCR beta CDR3 sequences from RNA transcripts. HTBI primers were employed in a first-round RT-PCR of the TCR CDR3. Via MiXCR, TCRdb re-called the multiplex PCR reads, giving one row per CDR3 protein. The sample includes approximately 510,000 distinct CDR3 sequences, over 35% of them seen just once. The sequenced sample was peripheral blood or thyroid tissue (not recorded which). These TCRs come from an adult woman with Graves' disease, either hyperthyroidism or ophthalmopathy (not recorded which).

This clonotype was seen only a few times. The chain links TRBV9 to TRBJ2-2; D call uncertain. From germline, CDR1 is SGDLS and CDR2 YYNGEE. The V end lost 3 bases, the J end lost 7 bases, and 4 bases lay between the germline ends. The CDR3 is made up of 11 amino acids. The CDR3 region is CASSAGGELFF. CDR3 coding DNA: TGTGCCAGCAGCGCGGGCGGGGAGCTGTTTTTT.

Of note for this clonotype: A much larger clone is a single base away; this may be a read error. This chain joins TRBV10-3 and TRBJ1-5; no firm D call. CDR1 and CDR2 from the germline V gene are ENHRY and SYGVKD. V shed 5 bases and J shed 4 bases, with 9 bases lying between them. This CDR3 region has 13 residues. The CDR3, as DNA: TGTGCCATCAGTTACACACGGAATCAGCCCCAGCATTTT. Protein sequence: CAISYTRNQPQHF.

The rearrangement uses TRBV2 and TRBJ2-7, with TRBD1 as a possible D gene (5 bases). The CDR3 is 14 amino acids. V shed 6 bases and J shed 7 bases, with 19 bases lying between them. CDR1 and CDR2 from the germline V gene are SNHLY and FYNNEI. CDR3 in DNA: TGTGCCAGCAGCTTGGGGCCACGTTTTGAAGAGCAGTACTTC. As protein: CASSLGPRFEEQYF.

This clonotype was counted ten times or more. This chain connects TRBV6-1 to TRBJ1-1; D ambiguous. CDR3 length equals 16 residues. V dropped 3 bases and J dropped 3 bases, with 17 bases sitting between them. Germline V lookup: CDR1 MNHNS, CDR2 SASEGT. The CDR3 is CASSEMLRMIDTEAFF. CDR3 nucleotide sequence: TGTGCCAGCAGTGAGATGCTGCGGATGATCGACACTGAAGCTTTCTTT.

This chain links TRBV2 with TRBJ2-2; D unresolved. The CDR3 totals 11 residues. Per the germline V gene, CDR1 is SNHLY and CDR2 is FYNNEI. The V end lost 4 bases, the J end lost 9 bases, and 6 bases lay between the germline ends. The CDR3: CASSVDRELFF. Here the CDR3 DNA reads TGTGCCAGCAGTGTTGACAGGGAGCTGTTTTTT.

This clonotype has just a few counts. The rearrangement links TRBV7-2 to TRBJ2-7; 13 nucleotides match TRBD2. V shed 4 bases and J 5 bases; nucleotides not matched to a gene: 11. Germline V lookup: CDR1 SGHTA, CDR2 FQGNSA. CDR3 length equals 17 residues. The CDR3 region is CASSSPELAGGTNEQYF. As DNA, the CDR3 is TGTGCCAGCAGCTCACCCGAACTAGCGGGAGGGACCAACGAGCAGTACTTC.

This clonotype was seen more than once but under ten times. The chain links TRBV14 to TRBJ2-5; D uncertain. V was shortened by 1 base and J by 4 bases, with 7 bases between the two germline ends. This CDR3 is built from 13 residues. CDR1 is SGHDN and CDR2 is FVKESK in the germline V gene. This chain's CDR3 is CASSQVFRETQYF. As DNA, the CDR3 is TGTGCCAGCAGCCAAGTATTTCGAGAGACCCAGTACTTC.

This clonotype was counted ten times or more. This rearrangement joins TRBV19 to TRBJ1-2, with TRBD1 identical over 10 bases. Germline-derived CDR1 and CDR2 are LNHDA and SQIVND (reference sequence). Losses at the gene ends were 7 bases for V and 6 bases for J; bases not matched to a gene: 8. The CDR3 extends over 14 amino acids. The CDR3 spells CASTRDRGAHGYTF. The CDR3 DNA reads as TGTGCCAGTACCCGGGACAGGGGTGCTCATGGCTACACCTTC.

This chain uses TRBV10-2 with TRBJ2-7; no reliable D call. Per the germline V gene, CDR1 is WSHSY and CDR2 is SAAADI. V lost 7 bases and J lost 7, with 11 bases in between. The CDR3 has 11 amino acids. This CDR3 is CASNYYEEQYF. The CDR3 DNA sequence: TGCGCCAGCAATTACTACGAGGAGCAGTACTTC.

The chain is built from TRBV5-1 and TRBJ1-3; the D gene is possibly TRBD1 (5 bases). The V gene's germline CDR1 is SGHRS and CDR2 YFSETQ. The V gene lost 1 base and the J gene lost 1 base, with 12 bases spanning the gap. This CDR3 contains 16 residues. For the CDR3, the DNA is TGCGCCAGCAGCTTGAACGGGGCTGGATCTGGAAACACCATATATTTT. This gives the protein CASSLNGAGSGNTIYF.

V usage is TRBV5-1 and J usage is TRBJ2-6; no reliable D call. V lost 0 bases, J lost 3 bases, and 4 bases lay in between. The CDR3 sequence is 14 residues long. Germline CDR1 is SGHRS and CDR2 is YFSETQ. This chain's CDR3 is CASSLEGGANVLTF. In DNA form, the CDR3 reads TGCGCCAGCAGCTTGGAAGGTGGGGCCAACGTCCTGACTTTC. The full variable domain, rest sourced from reference TRBV5-1 and TRBJ2-6, is KAGVTQTPRYLIKTRGQQVTLSCSPISGHRSVSWYQQTPGQGLQFLFEYFSETQRNKGNFPGRFSGRQFSNSRSEMNVSTLELGDSALYLCASSLEGGANVLTFGAGSRLTVL.

This rearrangement joins TRBV29-1 to TRBJ1-1, with 7 bases aligning to TRBD1. This CDR3 has 11 residues. Germline CDR1 and CDR2: SQVTM and ANQGSEA. V was clipped by 4 bases and J by 6 bases; unmatched bases: 2. Here the CDR3 reads CSVVQGAEAFF. In DNA, the CDR3 is TGCAGCGTTGTGCAGGGGGCTGAAGCTTTCTTT.

V is TRBV6-5 and J is TRBJ2-2; TRBD2 matches at 10 bases. CDR1 and CDR2 (germline): MNHEY, SVGAGI. CDR3 length: 14 residues. V was clipped by 9 bases and J by 1 base; unmatched bases: 2. The DNA for the CDR3 is TGTGCCAGTGGACTAGCGGAGAACACCGGGGAGCTGTTTTTT. Protein: CASGLAENTGELFF.

This clonotype has only a few counts. The chain combines TRBV29-1 with TRBJ1-1, with D hard to call. CDR3 length equals 11 residues. The V end lost 5 bases, the J end lost 0 bases, and 4 bases lay between the germline ends. Looked up from germline, CDR1 is SQVTM and CDR2 is ANQGSEA. CDR3 nucleotide sequence: TGCAGCGTTTCCATGAACACTGAAGCTTTCTTT. Its translation: CSVSMNTEAFF.

The chain has TRBV7-9 and TRBJ1-2; 8 bases align to TRBD1. Per the germline V gene, CDR1 is SEHNR and CDR2 is FQNEAQ (reference sequence). The CDR3 contains 15 residues. J gave up 1 base and V 5 bases, and 6 bases lay outside the gene matches. The CDR3 protein is CASSNPGQGNYGYTF. CDR3 coding DNA: TGTGCCAGCAGCAACCCAGGACAGGGTAACTATGGCTACACCTTC.

This clonotype was seen many times. CDR3 region: CSAGDRANYGYTF. The CDR3 DNA follows: TGCAGTGCTGGGGACAGGGCCAACTATGGCTACACCTTC. The chain has TRBV20-1 and TRBJ1-2, with 9 bases lining up with TRBD1. V lost 5 bases, J lost 2 bases, and 3 bases stayed unmatched. Germline V lookup: CDR1 DFQATT, CDR2 SNEGSKA (reference sequence). This CDR3 contains 13 residues.

J is TRBJ2-7 and V is TRBV10-3, with D possibly TRBD2 on 6 matching bases. The CDR3 covers 15 residues. V lost 2 bases and J lost 2, with 13 bases in between. CDR1 is ENHRY and CDR2 is SYGVKD in the germline V gene. The chain's CDR3 is CAISEDIGSTYEQYF. The CDR3 DNA sequence: TGTGCCATCAGTGAGGATATCGGGAGCACCTACGAGCAGTACTTC.

The chain recombines TRBV20-1 with TRBJ1-5; possibly TRBD1 for D (6 bases). CDR3 size: 15 residues. Germline V gene lookup returns CDR1 DFQATT and CDR2 SNEGSKA (reference sequence). The germline V and J ends were trimmed by 6 bases and 2 bases, with 17 bases remaining between them. The CDR3 bases are TGCAGTGCCGCCCTTGTGGGGGCAGGCAATCAGCCCCAGCATTTT. Amino acid sequence: CSAALVGAGNQPQHF.

This clonotype was counted many times. The chain has TRBV10-3 and TRBJ2-7; D not resolved. Germline assignment: CDR1 ENHRY and CDR2 SYGVKD. V lost 4 bases and J lost 3, with 10 bases in between. CDR3 length equals 13 residues. This CDR3 reads CAISVRFNYEQYF. CDR3 coding DNA: TGTGCCATCAGTGTTAGGTTCAACTACGAGCAGTACTTC.

This clonotype was seen at least ten times. The gene calls are TRBV5-8 and TRBJ2-5; 9 bases match TRBD1. Germline V CDR1 and CDR2: SGHTS, YDEGEE. After removal of 3 bases from V and 7 bases from J, the junction contained 7 bases not matched to a gene. This CDR3 has 14 residues. CDR3 in amino acids: CASSSPGQGATQYF. CDR3 DNA: TGTGCCAGCAGCTCTCCGGGACAGGGTGCGACCCAGTACTTC.

This chain uses TRBV7-9 with TRBJ1-2; D gene ambiguous. The germline CDR1 and CDR2 sequences are SEHNR and FQNEAQ (reference sequence). V shed 7 bases and J shed 8 bases, with 11 bases lying between them. This CDR3 has 11 amino acids. CDR3 region: CASTQSPGYTF. The CDR3 DNA sequence: TGTGCCAGCACCCAGTCCCCCGGCTACACCTTC. The full variable domain, rest sourced from reference TRBV7-9 and TRBJ1-2, is DTGVSQNPRHKITKRGQNVTFRCDPISEHNRLYWYRQTLGQGPEFLTYFQNEAQLEKSRLLSDRFSAERPKGSFSTLEIQRTEQGDSAMYLCASTQSPGYTFGSGTRLTVV.

This clonotype was counted a few times. The rearrangement joins TRBV20-1 to TRBJ1-2; tentatively, D is TRBD1 (5 bases). Trimming removed 7 bases from V and 6 bases from J, with 27 bases in between. Germline V lookup: CDR1 DFQATT, CDR2 SNEGSKA (reference sequence). CDR3 length: 16 amino acids. The CDR3 spells CSGKQRNTSGDDGYTF. CDR3 sequence (DNA): TGCAGTGGTAAACAGAGGAACACTTCCGGGGACGATGGCTACACCTTC.

This clonotype was counted at least ten times. The rearrangement uses TRBV20-1 and TRBJ1-6, with 10 bases fitting TRBD1. This CDR3 contains 15 residues. Germline-derived CDR1 and CDR2 are DFQATT and SNEGSKA (reference sequence). V was pared by 3 bases and J by 8 bases, with 7 bases of the junction left unmatched. The CDR3 sequence is CSARKTGQGDSPLHF. The CDR3 DNA follows: TGCAGTGCTAGGAAGACCGGACAGGGGGATTCACCCCTCCACTTT.

This clonotype was counted between two and nine times. V gene TRBV28 combines with J gene TRBJ2-7; D might be TRBD1 or TRBD2, each matching 5 bases. The germline V gene has CDR1 MDHEN and CDR2 SYDVKM. This CDR3 contains 15 residues. V shed 6 bases and J shed 3 bases, with 18 bases lying between them. The DNA of the CDR3 is TGTGCCAGCAGAACCGCCACGGGACCCATCTACGAGCAGTACTTC. Encoded protein: CASRTATGPIYEQYF.

The chain has TRBV7-9 and TRBJ1-1; 7 nucleotides match TRBD1. The length of the CDR3 is 17 residues. With 4 bases clipped from V and 0 bases from J, the junction kept 11 bases outside the gene matches. CDR1 is SEHNR and CDR2 is FQNEAQ in the germline V gene (reference sequence). CDR3 sequence: CASSSLGTGVLNTEAFF. In DNA, the CDR3 is TGTGCCAGCAGCTCGTTAGGAACAGGGGTATTGAACACTGAAGCTTTCTTT.

This chain connects TRBV12-3 or TRBV12-4 to TRBJ1-5, with D possibly TRBD1 on 5 matching bases. V was pared by 4 bases and J by 2 bases, with 9 bases between. The CDR3 is 14 amino acids. CDR3: CASSSRERNQPQHF. For the CDR3, the DNA is TGTGCCAGCAGTTCCAGGGAACGCAATCAGCCCCAGCATTTT.

The chain links TRBV25-1 to TRBJ1-4; TRBD1 matches at 8 bases. Germline V gives CDR1 MGHDK, CDR2 SYGVNS. V lost 1 base to trimming and J lost 6 bases; unmatched junction nucleotides: 4. The CDR3 spans 15 residues. The CDR3 DNA is TGTGCCAGCAGTGAATGGGCAGGGGGCTATGAAAAACTGTTTTTT. Translating it yields CASSEWAGGYEKLFF.

This clonotype was counted a single time. V is TRBV7-2 and J is TRBJ1-2; the D is unclear. Germline loops: CDR1 SGHTA, CDR2 FQGNSA. CDR3 size: 13 residues. V was cut by 5 bases and J by 0 bases, with 7 bases left in between. The CDR3 nucleotides read TGTGCCAGCAGCGTACATCCTAACTATGGCTACACCTTC. Amino acid sequence: CASSVHPNYGYTF.